This TCR beta chain was observed in a study of neurological immune-mediated disorders. V lost 3 bases, J lost 4 bases, and 6 bases stayed unmatched. This CDR3 comprises 16 residues. CDR1 is KGHDR, CDR2 SFDVKD, per germline. TCRdb reprocessed the 5' RACE reads via MiXCR and lists one record per CDR3 protein. Among some 37,000 distinct CDR3 sequences listed, under 4% were seen once. Noted time point: longitudinal time-point 1 (baseline). Judged by abundance, this clonotype is medium-sized. The sequence derives from an older woman with multiple sclerosis. The sample comprised PBMCs. The genes are TRBV24-1 and TRBJ1-4, with 8 bases lining up with TRBD1. The CDR3 sequence: CATSDAGQGGNEKLFF. For the CDR3, the DNA is TGTGCCACCAGTGATGCCGGACAGGGTGGTAATGAAAAACTGTTTTTT.